The source of this T cell receptor beta chain is a study of regulatory T cells in long-lasting Graves disease. Time point denoted: persistent/refractory GD, antithyroid drugs over 5 years with positive TRAb. The TCR library was made from RNA extracted from PBMCs. Combining iRepertoire HTBI primers with Arm-PCR of CDR3 regions, the authors built TCR beta libraries. One entry per CDR3 protein, called by TCRdb with MiXCR from the multiplex PCR reads. The table lists 500,000 to 700,000 distinct CDR3 sequences, around 30% of them singletons. This clonotype has a handful of counts. The CDR3 is made up of 15 amino acids. Per the germline V gene, CDR1 is MNHNS and CDR2 is SASEGT. Unmatched junction bases numbered 9, after V lost 5 bases and J lost 5 bases.

The source of this sequence is a female donor with Graves disease. The material sequenced was peripheral blood mononuclear cells (PBMCs), taken when the disease was refractory, from a patient treated with antithyroid drugs. The V call is TRBV6-1, the J call TRBJ2-1; 7 bases agree with TRBD2. CDR3 loop: CASSRSGEGNNEQFF. CDR3 in DNA: TGTGCCAGCAGTAGGTCTGGGGAGGGGAACAATGAGCAGTTCTTC.